The 13 T cell receptor beta chains listed next were all sequenced from one sample in a study of cytomegalovirus exposure and HLA in healthy donors. PCR amplification relied on 60 Vbeta primers (plus 13 Jbeta primers). Produced via immunoSEQ multiplex PCR; TCRdb's table is partial and in-frame only. The data contain fewer than 200,000 clones, roughly 80% of them seen just once; the ten biggest clones take up approximately 0.8%. Sequenced material: PBMCs. All receptors come from a woman between 18 and 29 years old in good health and CMV-seronegative.

The chain employs TRBV6-1 and TRBJ2-1; D is unresolved. CDR1 is MNHNS and CDR2 is SASEGT in the germline V gene. V lost 7 bases to trimming and J lost 8 bases, with 9 bases between them. There are 11 residues in the CDR3. CDR3 sequence: CASTTTDEQFF. CDR3 nucleotide sequence: TGTGCCAGCACTACTACCGATGAGCAGTTCTTC.

J is TRBJ2-7 and V is TRBV28; D is perhaps TRBD2 (6 bases). The CDR3 spans 18 residues. V was clipped by 5 bases and J by 1 base, with 24 bases between them. CDR1 and CDR2 from the germline V gene are MDHEN and SYDVKM. CDR3 nucleotide sequence: TGTGCCAGCAGTCCCCTCTCGGGAGAAGCTGGATGGTCCTACGAGCAGTACTTC. It specifies CASSPLSGEAGWSYEQYF.

This clone was picked up one time. The genes are TRBV7-9 and TRBJ1-3, with 9 nucleotides matching TRBD1. Germline V gene sequence: CDR1 SEHNR, CDR2 FQNEAQ (reference sequence). This CDR3 contains 15 residues. J was trimmed by 4 bases and V by 5 bases; bases with no gene match: 6. The chain's CDR3 is CASSGDRAAGNTIYF. For the CDR3, the DNA is TGTGCCAGCAGCGGGGACAGGGCGGCGGGAAACACCATATATTTT.

This chain joins TRBV10-1 and TRBJ2-5; 14 bases are shared with TRBD2. The J call may be faulty, since TRBJ2-7 better matches the DNA end. Germline V gene data show CDR1 as WNHNN and CDR2 as SYGVQD (reference sequence). The CDR3 consists of 16 residues. The CDR3 bases are TGCGCCAGCAGTGGACCGGGACTAGCGGGAGTATACGAGCAGTACTTC. This encodes CASSGPGLAGVYEQYF.

The V gene is TRBV11-3, the J gene TRBJ2-7; a weak D match, TRBD1 (6 bases). This CDR3 has 13 residues. V was trimmed by 2 bases and J by 4 bases, leaving 9 bases between them. CDR1 is SGHNT, CDR2 YENEEA, per germline. CDR3 in amino acids: CASSLQGRYEQYF. The CDR3 region has the DNA TGTGCCAGCAGCTTACAGGGGCGATACGAGCAGTACTTC.

This chain connects TRBV28 to TRBJ2-5; 8 nucleotides agree with TRBD2. The V segment lost 8 bases and the J segment 5 bases; nucleotides outside the gene matches: 10. This CDR3 comprises 14 residues. Per germline, CDR1 MDHEN and CDR2 SYDVKM. DNA for the CDR3: TGTGCCAGCCAAACTAGCGGTATTTTGGAGACCCAGTACTTC. Translated, it gives CASQTSGILETQYF.

The chain is built from TRBV18 and TRBJ2-7; 11 nucleotides match TRBD2. Per the germline V gene, CDR1 is KGHSH and CDR2 is LQKENI. The CDR3 is 14 amino acids. Trimming at V came to 4 bases and at J to 3 bases, leaving 2 bases not matched to a gene. CDR3 DNA sequence: TGTGCCAGCTCACTTGGACTAGCGGGCTACGAGCAGTACTTC. It translates to CASSLGLAGYEQYF.

This chain joins TRBV11-2 and TRBJ2-1, with unresolved D. The germline V gene has CDR1 SGHAT and CDR2 FQNNGV. The V end lost 5 bases, the J end lost 7 bases, and 9 bases lay between the germline ends. This CDR3 comprises 12 residues. The CDR3 DNA is TGTGCCAGCAGCCAAGTAGTAAATGAGCAGTTCTTC. Encoded protein: CASSQVVNEQFF.

Only one count was recorded for this clone. The chain carries TRBV7-6 and TRBJ2-5; 9 nucleotides line up with TRBD2. Judging by the DNA end, TRBJ2-7 fits better; the J call may be wrong. The CDR3 sequence is 14 residues long. Germline values: CDR1 SGHVS, CDR2 FNYEAQ. The CDR3 loop reads CASSLGLADGEQYF. CDR3 nucleotide sequence: TGTGCCAGCAGCTTAGGACTAGCGGACGGCGAGCAGTACTTC.

The chain combines TRBV7-2 with TRBJ2-3; D is unresolved. Trimming removed 5 bases from V and 2 bases from J, with 8 bases in between. This CDR3 is 13 amino acids long. The germline V gene encodes CDR1 SGHTA and CDR2 FQGNSA. CDR3 bases: TGTGCCAGCAGCCCCTCAGTCACAGATACGCAGTATTTT. Translation gives CASSPSVTDTQYF. The variable domain in full, completed from reference TRBV7-2 and TRBJ2-3, reads GAGVSQSPSNKVTEKGKDVELRCDPISGHTALYWYRQSLGQGLEFLIYFQGNSAPDKSGLPSDRFSAERTGGSVSTLTIQRTQQEDSAVYLCASSPSVTDTQYFGPGTRLTVL.

J is TRBJ1-5 and V is TRBV9; possible D gene TRBD1, 5 bases. The CDR3 is 17 amino acids. The V end was cut by 1 base, the J end by 5 bases, with 19 bases between. Germline V gene data show CDR1 as SGDLS and CDR2 as YYNGEE. DNA of the CDR3: TGTGCCAGCAGCGTATCGCCACAGGTGGGTGGGGATCAGCCCCAGCATTTT. It yields the protein CASSVSPQVGGDQPQHF.

V and J are TRBV6-1 and TRBJ1-3; unclear D gene. Trimming removed 5 bases from V and 2 bases from J, with 10 bases in between. Germline loops: CDR1 MNHNS, CDR2 SASEGT. This CDR3 has 14 residues. DNA of the CDR3: TGTGCCAGCAGTATCTACGCAACTGGAAACACCATATATTTT. It translates to CASSIYATGNTIYF.

The chain is built from TRBV5-4 and TRBJ2-2; no reliable D call. Per the germline V gene, CDR1 is SGHNT and CDR2 is YYREEE (reference sequence). The V gene lost 2 bases and the J gene lost 3 bases, with 2 bases spanning the gap. The CDR3 contains 12 residues. The CDR3 coding sequence is TGTGCCAGCAGCTTCGACACCGGGGAGCTGTTTTTT. Protein: CASSFDTGELFF.